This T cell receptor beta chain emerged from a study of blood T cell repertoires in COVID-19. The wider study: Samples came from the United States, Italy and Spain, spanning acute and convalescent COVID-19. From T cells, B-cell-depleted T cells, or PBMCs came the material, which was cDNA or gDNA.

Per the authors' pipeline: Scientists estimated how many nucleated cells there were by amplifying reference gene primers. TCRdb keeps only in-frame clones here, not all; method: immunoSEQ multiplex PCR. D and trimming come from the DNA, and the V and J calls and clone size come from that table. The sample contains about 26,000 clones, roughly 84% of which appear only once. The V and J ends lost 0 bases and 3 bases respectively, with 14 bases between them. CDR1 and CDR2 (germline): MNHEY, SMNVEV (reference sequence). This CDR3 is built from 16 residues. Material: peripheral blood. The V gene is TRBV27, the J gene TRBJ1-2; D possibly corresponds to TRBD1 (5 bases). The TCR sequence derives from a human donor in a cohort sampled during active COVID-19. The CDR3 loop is CASSLSGEGYYYGYTF. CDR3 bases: TGTGCCAGCAGTTTATCGGGGGAGGGTTACTACTATGGCTACACCTTC.